This T cell receptor (beta chain) was sequenced during a study of T cells in Graves' hyperthyroidism and ophthalmopathy. As for the study in general: Staff took peripheral blood when the initial diagnosis was made, before any treatment began.

Any symptoms of ophthalmopathy came after the first hyperthyroidism diagnosis, from which the blood sample dates. From RNA transcripts, TCR beta CDR3 regions were amplified. The primer set for the first-round RT-PCR of the TCR CDR3 was HTBI. TCRdb reprocessed the multiplex PCR reads with MiXCR, giving one entry per CDR3 protein. This table has about 360,000 distinct CDR3 sequences, around 14% appearing once. Trimming at V came to 4 bases and at J to 5 bases, leaving 9 bases not matched to a gene. The CDR3 has 17 residues. Germline values: CDR1 SGHAT, CDR2 FQNNGV. V is TRBV11-2 and J is TRBJ2-3, with 13 bases fitting TRBD2. This receptor was identified in a woman aged 18-35 years with Graves' hyperthyroidism that later progressed to Graves' ophthalmopathy. Sequencing was done on a sample of blood. The CDR3 nucleotides are TGTGCCAGCAGCTCCCACGGACTAGCGGGAGTGGTAGATACGCAGTATTTT. Its translation is CASSSHGLAGVVDTQYF. The full variable domain, its missing parts supplied by reference TRBV11-2 and TRBJ2-3, is EAGVAQSPRYKIIEKRQSVAFWCNPISGHATLYWYQQILGQGPKLLIQFQNNGVVDDSQLPKDRFSAERLKGVDSTLKIQPAKLEDSAVYLCASSSHGLAGVVDTQYFGPGTRLTVL.